This passage covers 14 T cell receptor beta chains from one sample sequenced in a study of T cells in Graves' hyperthyroidism and ophthalmopathy. Amplified TCR beta CDR3 regions came from RNA transcripts. In the first-round RT-PCR of the TCR CDR3, the HTBI primer set was used. TCRdb fed the multiplex PCR reads into MiXCR, producing one record per CDR3 protein. The sample carries roughly 40,000 distinct CDR3 sequences, 40% to 60% recorded once. Sequenced input: blood. The receptors derive from a man aged 35 to 55 with Graves' ophthalmopathy.

This clonotype appeared a few times. As the CDR3 is not closed by the conserved phenylalanine or tryptophan, this likely results from a read error. The DNA is left out, because the CDR3 cannot be placed on it with certainty; the CDR3 is given as TCRdb lists it. This chain connects TRBV7-2 to TRBJ2-7. The CDR3 length is 15 residues, termini included. The germline V gene has CDR1 SGHTA and CDR2 FQGNSA. CDR3 region: CASSLAARISREQHL.

The chain has TRBV5-6 and TRBJ2-7; D is ambiguous. The CDR3 consists of 11 residues. Trimming removed 4 bases from V and 7 bases from J, with 9 bases in between. The V gene's germline CDR1 is SGHDT and CDR2 YYEEEE. CDR3: CASSQVREQYF. The DNA of the CDR3 is TGTGCCAGCAGCCAAGTTCGGGAGCAGTACTTC.

V and J are TRBV12-3 or TRBV12-4 and TRBJ2-5; D call uncertain. CDR3 length: 13 residues. V was clipped by 4 bases and J by 9 bases, with 15 bases between them. The CDR3 is CASSSGYDQPQYF. CDR3 bases: TGTGCCAGCAGTTCCGGTTACGATCAGCCCCAGTACTTC.

A word on this clonotype: The conserved phenylalanine or tryptophan normally closing the CDR3 is absent here, so this likely arose from a read error. No DNA is shown, since the ends of the CDR3 on it are uncertain; the CDR3 is the one TCRdb lists. The chain uses TRBV7-3 and TRBJ1-4; the table's D call, TRBD1, was not checked against the DNA. The CDR3 contains 10 residues when both ends are counted. The V gene's germline CDR1 is SGHTA and CDR2 FQGTGA. CDR3 residues: CASLTGGLPV.

This chain joins TRBV15 and TRBJ2-1; 10 bases fit TRBD2. V lost 4 bases, J lost 7 bases, and 7 bases stayed unmatched. From germline, CDR1 is LNHNV and CDR2 YYDKDF (reference sequence). The CDR3 runs to 15 residues. CDR3 in amino acids: CATSIPSGSSNEQFF. Written as DNA, the CDR3 is TGTGCCACCAGCATACCTAGCGGGAGTTCGAATGAGCAGTTCTTC.

The chain uses TRBV7-6 and TRBJ2-1; D remains ambiguous. Trimming stripped 2 bases from V and 5 bases from J, with 7 bases between. In germline, CDR1 is SGHVS, CDR2 FNYEAQ. The CDR3 runs to 13 residues. CDR3 bases: TGTGCCAGCAGCTTATCTAGGCACAATGAGCAGTTCTTC. Residues: CASSLSRHNEQFF.

This sequence joins TRBV7-8 and TRBJ2-1; D may correspond to TRBD1 or TRBD2 (6 bases each). Trimming left V 4 bases short and J 6 bases short, with 19 bases between. The CDR3 consists of 16 residues. Per the germline V gene, CDR1 is SGHVS and CDR2 is FQNEAQ. The DNA for the CDR3 is TGTGCCAGCAGCTCCGGGGGCGGGGTCATGGGCAATGAGCAGTTCTTC. Translated: CASSSGGGVMGNEQFF. Looking up the rest from reference TRBV7-8 and TRBJ2-1 gives the full variable domain: GAGVSQSPRYKVAKRGQDVALRCDPISGHVSLFWYQQALGQGPEFLTYFQNEAQLDKSGLPSDRFFAERPEGSVSTLKIQRTQQEDSAVYLCASSSGGGVMGNEQFFGPGTRLTVL.

The chain links TRBV9 to TRBJ2-1; 14 nucleotides align to TRBD2. This CDR3 contains 15 residues. Germline assignment: CDR1 SGDLS and CDR2 YYNGEE. With V trimmed by 3 bases and J by 10 bases, 6 bases remained unmatched. The CDR3 region has the DNA TGTGCCAGCAGCGGGGGGACTAGCGGGAGAGGGGAGCAGTTCTTC. Translated, it gives CASSGGTSGRGEQFF.

This clonotype was seen ten or more times. The rearrangement joins TRBV7-2 to TRBJ2-7; 9 positions agree with TRBD1. The CDR3 sequence is 17 residues long. Germline V gene sequence: CDR1 SGHTA, CDR2 FQGNSA. J was trimmed by 9 bases and V by 4 bases; bases with no gene match: 19. In nucleotides, the CDR3 is TGTGCCAGCAGCTCAAAACCTCAGGACAGGGGCTCCCGTCTGCAGTACTTC. This sequence encodes CASSSKPQDRGSRLQYF.

Ten or more counts support this clonotype. The gene calls are TRBV6-4 and TRBJ1-5; D is unresolved. The CDR3 extends over 15 amino acids. Per the germline V gene, CDR1 is MRHNA and CDR2 is SNTAGT. Trimming shortened V by 0 bases and J by 7 bases, and 13 bases separated the two germline ends. CDR3 sequence reads: CASSDSPGSGQPQHF. CDR3 nucleotide sequence: TGTGCCAGCAGTGACTCGCCGGGTTCGGGGCAGCCCCAGCATTTT.

This clonotype showed up many times. The J gene is TRBJ2-1, the V gene TRBV3-1; 9 bases match TRBD2. CDR1 is LGHDT and CDR2 is YNNKEL in the germline V gene (reference sequence). The trim removed 3 bases at V and 5 bases at J, leaving 14 bases unmatched. The CDR3 runs 18 residues. The DNA for the CDR3 is TGTGCCAGCAGCCAGAGATCCTCTCGCGGGAGGGCCCACAATGAGCAGTTCTTC. Encoded protein: CASSQRSSRGRAHNEQFF.

This chain uses TRBV7-2 with TRBJ2-1, with 8 bases identical to TRBD2. Germline V gene lookup returns CDR1 SGHTA and CDR2 FQGNSA. The CDR3 covers 14 residues. With 4 bases clipped from V and 4 bases from J, the junction kept 3 bases outside the gene matches. The chain's CDR3 is CASSSTGGYNEQFF. Here the CDR3 DNA reads TGTGCCAGCAGCTCAACGGGGGGGTACAATGAGCAGTTCTTC.

In this sample, this clonotype turned up many times. The chain uses TRBV28 and TRBJ1-6, with D tentatively TRBD1 (5 bases). The CDR3 loop spans 15 amino acids. The V gene lost 5 bases and the J gene lost 10 bases, with 18 bases spanning the gap. Germline CDR1 MDHEN, CDR2 SYDVKM. Written as DNA, the CDR3 is TGTGCCAGCAGTCCCCCCGCAGGACAAGGCTCACCCCTCCACTTT. Translating gives CASSPPAGQGSPLHF.

This clonotype was seen repeatedly, ten times or more. This sequence joins TRBV7-2 and TRBJ1-3, with 8 bases fitting TRBD1. With V trimmed by 4 bases and J by 8 bases, 7 bases remained unmatched. From germline, CDR1 is SGHTA and CDR2 FQGNSA. The CDR3 extends over 14 amino acids. CDR3 sequence reads: CASSSDQGADTIYF. For the CDR3, the DNA is TGTGCCAGCAGCTCGGACCAGGGGGCGGACACCATATATTTT.